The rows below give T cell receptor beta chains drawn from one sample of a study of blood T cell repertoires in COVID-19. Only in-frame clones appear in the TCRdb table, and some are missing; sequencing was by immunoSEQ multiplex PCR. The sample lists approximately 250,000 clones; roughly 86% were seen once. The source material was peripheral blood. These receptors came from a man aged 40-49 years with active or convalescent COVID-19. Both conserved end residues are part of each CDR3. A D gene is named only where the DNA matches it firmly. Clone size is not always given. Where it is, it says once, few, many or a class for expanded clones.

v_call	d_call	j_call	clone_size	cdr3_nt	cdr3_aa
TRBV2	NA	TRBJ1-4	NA	TGTGCCAGCAGAATGCCGTTGACAGCCCGAGGAGAAAAACTGTTTTTT	CASRMPLTARGEKLFF
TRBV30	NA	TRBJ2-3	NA	TGTGCCTGGAGCAAGAAGGGGGATACGCAGTATTTT	CAWSKKGDTQYF
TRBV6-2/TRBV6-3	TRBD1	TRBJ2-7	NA	TGTGCCAGCAGTGACTTCAATATATTGACAGGGGGCGTCTACGAGCAGTACTTC	CASSDFNILTGGVYEQYF
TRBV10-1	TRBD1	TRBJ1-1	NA	TGCGCCAGCTCCCAACAGGGGATCCACACTGAAGCTTTCTTT	CASSQQGIHTEAFF
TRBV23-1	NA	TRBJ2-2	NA	TGCGCCCCCCCCCGGGCAGGGTGTCACCCCGGGGAGCTGTTTTTT	CAPPRAGCHPGELFF
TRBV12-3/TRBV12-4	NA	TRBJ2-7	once	TGTGCCAGCAGACCGGGGGGCGGCTACGAGCAGTACTTC	CASRPGGGYEQYF
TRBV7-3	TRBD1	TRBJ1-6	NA	TGTGCCAGCAGCCTTACAGGGGATTCACCCCTCCACTTT	CASSLTGDSPLHF
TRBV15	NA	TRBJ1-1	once	TGTGCCACCAGCAGAGATTTTACAGATTTTGACACTGAAGCTTTCTTT	CATSRDFTDFDTEAFF
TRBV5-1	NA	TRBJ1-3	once	TGCGCCAGCAGCCTACATCATTCTACCGGGACAGGAAACACCATATATTTT	CASSLHHSTGTGNTIYF
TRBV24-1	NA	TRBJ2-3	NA	TGTGCCACCAGCAGTCAGGGCACAGATACGCAGTATTTT	CATSSQGTDTQYF
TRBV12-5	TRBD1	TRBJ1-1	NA	TGTGCTAGTGACCCAGACAGGGGTGAAGCTTTCTTT	CASDPDRGEAFF
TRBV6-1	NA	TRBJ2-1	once	TGTGCCAGCAGTGCCCCGGGGGTGAGGTCCCCGGGTATATATGAGCAGTTCTTC	CASSAPGVRSPGIYEQFF
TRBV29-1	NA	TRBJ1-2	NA	TGCAGCGTTAGGACGGGAGACTATGGCTACACCTTC	CSVRTGDYGYTF
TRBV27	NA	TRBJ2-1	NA	TGTGCCAGCCATCGGCCGGGCTCCTACAATGAGCAGTTCTTC	CASHRPGSYNEQFF
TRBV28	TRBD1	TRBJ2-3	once	TGTGCCAGCACCCTGACAGGGTCCCCAGATACGCAGTATTTT	CASTLTGSPDTQYF